The rows below give T cell receptor beta chains drawn from one sample of a study of blood T cell repertoires in COVID-19. Assay: immunoSEQ multiplex PCR; the TCRdb copy retains only in-frame clones and omits some. This sample carries over 200,000 clones, around four fifths of them seen once, and the ten largest clones take 2% to 3%. Sample: peripheral blood. The receptors were gathered from a middle-aged woman with active or convalescent COVID-19. The conserved cysteine and the conserved F or W are not part of the CDR3 here. The order of the fields is CDR3 length, V gene, CDR3 protein.

CDR3 length: 11
V gene: TRBV12-3/TRBV12-4
CDR3 protein: ASSYTSGNTIY

CDR3 length: 13
V gene: TRBV10-3
CDR3 protein: AISDPGYSNTEAF

CDR3 length: 12
V gene: TRBV18
CDR3 protein: ASSPRTEGNTIY

CDR3 length: 13
V gene: TRBV7-9
CDR3 protein: ASSSPTSSGNTIY

CDR3 length: 13
V gene: TRBV5-6
CDR3 protein: ASSAPQGARNTIY

CDR3 length: 14
V gene: TRBV10-3
CDR3 protein: AISRTVQVSGNTIY

CDR3 length: 15
V gene: TRBV5-4
CDR3 protein: ASNLVLAGGMADTQY

CDR3 length: 9
V gene: TRBV20-1
CDR3 protein: SRQEDNEQF

CDR3 length: 12
V gene: TRBV27
CDR3 protein: ASSAVSRNTEAF

CDR3 length: 15
V gene: TRBV13
CDR3 protein: ASSTRLAPSGYNEQF

CDR3 length: 12
V gene: TRBV4-3
CDR3 protein: ASSFQGVDYGYT

CDR3 length: 13
V gene: TRBV3-1/TRBV3-2
CDR3 protein: ASSPTSGSTDTQY

CDR3 length: 14
V gene: TRBV7-7
CDR3 protein: ASSSSSGGPYNEQF

CDR3 length: 13
V gene: TRBV19
CDR3 protein: ASNRVPGVSYEQY

CDR3 length: 13
V gene: TRBV19
CDR3 protein: ASSPGTGPGNTIY

CDR3 length: 15
V gene: TRBV9
CDR3 protein: ASSSDKGDRGRNEQF

CDR3 length: 12
V gene: TRBV30
CDR3 protein: AWRPGLATYEQY

CDR3 length: 10
V gene: TRBV29-1
CDR3 protein: SVGQGRDTQY

CDR3 length: 12
V gene: TRBV27
CDR3 protein: ASSSIRGNNIQY

CDR3 length: 14
V gene: TRBV6-5
CDR3 protein: ASSYEATAHNSPLH

CDR3 length: 12
V gene: TRBV7-3
CDR3 protein: ASSSTGGNTEAF

CDR3 length: 15
V gene: TRBV7-8
CDR3 protein: ASSSPTREGSDTEAF

CDR3 length: 12
V gene: TRBV5-1
CDR3 protein: ASSLIPGTYEQY

CDR3 length: 13
V gene: TRBV27
CDR3 protein: ARGGEQGCRETQY

CDR3 length: 13
V gene: TRBV6-5
CDR3 protein: ASSLGTSGSGEQF

CDR3 length: 14
V gene: TRBV6-1
CDR3 protein: ASSGASGGTYNEQF

CDR3 length: 12
V gene: TRBV27
CDR3 protein: ASSLFGNTGELF

CDR3 length: 17
V gene: TRBV7-2
CDR3 protein: ASSLRTSGVGSGANVLT

CDR3 length: 14
V gene: TRBV3-1/TRBV3-2
CDR3 protein: ASSQGGPGHSYEQY

CDR3 length: 13
V gene: TRBV5-6
CDR3 protein: ASSSPDRVYNEQF

CDR3 length: 13
V gene: TRBV6-5
CDR3 protein: ASIPGFGRNQPQH

CDR3 length: 11
V gene: TRBV3-1/TRBV3-2
CDR3 protein: ASSQGTVNEQF

CDR3 length: 9
V gene: TRBV5-1
CDR3 protein: ASSEEGEQY

CDR3 length: 13
V gene: TRBV6-5
CDR3 protein: ASNFRIGAGNTIY

CDR3 length: 12
V gene: TRBV5-1
CDR3 protein: ASSTGHTKDEQF

CDR3 length: 11
V gene: TRBV3-1/TRBV3-2
CDR3 protein: ASSHPGGGGAF

CDR3 length: 12
V gene: TRBV5-6
CDR3 protein: ASSALTGGHGYT

CDR3 length: 13
V gene: TRBV7-3
CDR3 protein: ASSLTGGLAYGYT

CDR3 length: 15
V gene: TRBV24-1
CDR3 protein: ATSDPGLAGSTDTQY

CDR3 length: 11
V gene: TRBV3-1/TRBV3-2
CDR3 protein: ASSLTGRNGYT

CDR3 length: 12
V gene: TRBV4-2
CDR3 protein: ASSQASSSAEQY

CDR3 length: 14
V gene: TRBV28
CDR3 protein: ASSQVFSGNFNTQY

CDR3 length: 12
V gene: TRBV7-9
CDR3 protein: ASSSESRGMEQY

CDR3 length: 13
V gene: TRBV27
CDR3 protein: ASSLLDRDYNEQF

CDR3 length: 15
V gene: TRBV7-2
CDR3 protein: ASSFGTGVSYNSPLH

CDR3 length: 15
V gene: TRBV3-1/TRBV3-2
CDR3 protein: ASSQDAATSAYNEQF

CDR3 length: 12
V gene: TRBV11-2
CDR3 protein: ASSSQRDSYEQY

CDR3 length: 12
V gene: TRBV30
CDR3 protein: AWSALVAFYGYT

CDR3 length: 12
V gene: TRBV9
CDR3 protein: ASSVAGGDTEAF

CDR3 length: 13
V gene: TRBV27
CDR3 protein: ASSLGQGGMETQY

CDR3 length: 12
V gene: TRBV30
CDR3 protein: AWSGGLGNNEQF

CDR3 length: 13
V gene: TRBV5-4
CDR3 protein: ASSLVLAGTGELF